This entry lists 23 T cell receptor beta chains sequenced from one sample in a study of technical replicates of blood from four donors. Method: immunoSEQ multiplex PCR; TCRdb's copy keeps in-frame clones and lacks some. In the table there are tens of thousands of clones, 94% of which are singletons. The sample taken for sequencing was T cells isolated from PBMCs. Source of these receptors: a human donor in good health.

This chain connects TRBV5-4 to TRBJ1-2; tentatively, D is TRBD1 (6 bases). CDR3 length equals 12 residues. With 3 bases removed from V and 6 bases from J, the gap between germline ends came to 9 bases. CDR1 SGHNT and CDR2 YYREEE come from the germline V gene (reference sequence). CDR3 residues: CASSSGDDGYTF. The DNA for the CDR3 is TGTGCCAGCAGCTCAGGGGACGATGGCTACACCTTC. The full variable domain, completed using reference TRBV5-4 and TRBJ1-2, is ETGVTQSPTHLIKTRGQQVTLRCSSQSGHNTVSWYQQALGQGPQFIFQYYREEENGRGNFPPRFSGLQFPNYSSELNVNALELDDSALYLCASSSGDDGYTFGSGTRLTVV.

This clone has only one observation. V and J are TRBV6-1 and TRBJ1-5; D call uncertain. Trimming stripped 3 bases from V and 10 bases from J, with 16 bases between. This CDR3 comprises 14 residues. CDR1 and CDR2 (germline): MNHNS, SASEGT. CDR3 sequence reads: CASSDNSSSFPQHF. The CDR3, as DNA: TGTGCCAGCAGTGACAACAGTAGTTCGTTTCCCCAGCATTTT.

The genes are TRBV5-6 and TRBJ2-1, with no clear D. The CDR3 extends over 15 amino acids. V was clipped by 0 bases and J by 7 bases, with 14 bases between them. Germline-derived CDR1 and CDR2 are SGHDT and YYEEEE. The CDR3: CASSLGNAWRNEQFF. The CDR3 coding sequence is TGTGCCAGCAGCTTGGGGAATGCATGGCGGAATGAGCAGTTCTTC.

The CDR3 spells CAISVSDRVTEAFF. The CDR3 DNA reads as TGTGCCATCAGTGTTTCGGACAGGGTAACTGAAGCTTTCTTT. The J gene is TRBJ1-1, the V gene TRBV10-3, with 8 bases lining up with TRBD1. This CDR3 is built from 14 residues. Germline V CDR1 and CDR2: ENHRY, SYGVKD. Trimming removed 4 bases from V and 5 bases from J; junction bases left unmatched: 6.

This chain links TRBV19 with TRBJ2-3; tentatively, D is TRBD1 (5 bases). CDR3 length: 12 residues. Germline V CDR1 and CDR2: LNHDA, SQIVND (reference sequence). The V end lost 9 bases, the J end lost 1 base, and 8 bases lay between the germline ends. The CDR3 sequence is CASLRGTDTQYF. DNA for the CDR3: TGTGCCAGCCTCAGGGGCACAGATACGCAGTATTTT.

V is TRBV7-6 and J is TRBJ2-7; 7 nucleotides match TRBD2. The length of the CDR3 is 14 residues. Germline loops: CDR1 SGHVS, CDR2 FNYEAQ. V lost 4 bases and J lost 4; bases outside the gene matches: 7. In DNA form, the CDR3 reads TGTGCCAGCAGCTCCAGAGGGGAGGGTTACGAGCAGTACTTC. Translated, it gives CASSSRGEGYEQYF.

This chain links TRBV15 with TRBJ2-7; D is perhaps TRBD2 (6 bases). V lost 0 bases and J 2 bases, leaving 17 bases between the germline ends. The CDR3 runs to 17 residues. CDR1 is LNHNV, CDR2 YYDKDF, per germline (reference sequence). The CDR3: CATSRDRRKGLAYEQYF. The CDR3 DNA reads TGTGCCACCAGCAGAGATCGCCGCAAGGGACTTGCCTACGAGCAGTACTTC.

CDR3 in amino acids: CASSPRTGGNNQPQHF. In DNA form, the CDR3 reads TGTGCCAGCTCACCGAGGACAGGGGGGAACAATCAGCCCCAGCATTTT. This chain links TRBV18 with TRBJ1-5, with 10 bases that match TRBD1. The V gene end was trimmed by 3 bases and the J gene end by 3 bases; junction bases not matched to a gene: 5. The CDR3 loop spans 16 amino acids. The germline V gene encodes CDR1 KGHSH and CDR2 LQKENI.

V gene TRBV9 combines with J gene TRBJ2-2, with TRBD2 identical over 8 bases. The V gene's germline CDR1 is SGDLS and CDR2 YYNGEE. Losses at the gene ends were 0 bases for V and 4 bases for J; bases not matched to a gene: 5. The CDR3 runs to 16 residues. CDR3 residues: CASSVAGGPSTGELFF. CDR3 in DNA: TGTGCCAGCAGCGTAGCGGGGGGGCCTTCCACCGGGGAGCTGTTTTTT.

V gene TRBV10-1 combines with J gene TRBJ2-1, with 13 positions matching TRBD2. The V gene end was trimmed by 2 bases and the J gene end by 7 bases; junction bases not matched to a gene: 2. Germline-derived CDR1 and CDR2 are WNHNN and SYGVQD (reference sequence). There are 15 residues in the CDR3. The CDR3 protein is CASSETSGGVNEQFF. The DNA for the CDR3 is TGCGCCAGCAGTGAGACTAGCGGGGGGGTGAATGAGCAGTTCTTC.

The chain couples TRBV5-5 to TRBJ1-1; weak D call: TRBD1 (6 bases). Per the germline V gene, CDR1 is SGHKS and CDR2 is YYEKEE (reference sequence). CDR3 length equals 13 residues. Between the trimmed V and J ends, which lost 4 bases and 1 base, there was a span of 8 bases. The CDR3 DNA sequence: TGTGCCAGCAGCCTGGACAGGAACACTGAAGCTTTCTTT. It codes for CASSLDRNTEAFF.

This clone was counted once. The chain joins TRBV28 to TRBJ2-7, with D perhaps TRBD1 (6 bases). Per germline, CDR1 MDHEN and CDR2 SYDVKM. This CDR3 region has 13 residues. Between the trimmed V and J ends, which lost 6 bases and 3 bases, there was a span of 12 bases. The CDR3 DNA reads as TGTGCCAGCAGCCTTGGACAGCTCTACGAGCAGTACTTC. Translating it yields CASSLGQLYEQYF. The complete variable domain, with remaining parts taken from reference TRBV28 and TRBJ2-7, reads DVKVTQSSRYLVKRTGEKVFLECVQDMDHENMFWYRQDPGLGLRLIYFSYDVKMKEKGDIPEGYSVSREKKERFSLILESASTNQTSMYLCASSLGQLYEQYFGPGTRLTVT.

This clone was seen just once. This chain connects TRBV28 to TRBJ1-6; TRBD1 agrees at 10 bases. The trim removed 6 bases at V and 4 bases at J, leaving 9 bases unmatched. The CDR3 covers 17 residues. Germline values: CDR1 MDHEN, CDR2 SYDVKM. The CDR3 sequence is CASSSQGTGAYNSPLHF. The CDR3 region has the DNA TGTGCCAGCAGCTCCCAGGGGACAGGGGCTTATAATTCACCCCTCCACTTT.

This chain connects TRBV19 to TRBJ2-3, with 14 bases fitting TRBD2. Unmatched junction bases numbered 7, after V lost 6 bases and J lost 2 bases. Germline CDR1 reads LNHDA; CDR2 reads SQIVND (reference sequence). The CDR3 contains 17 residues. CDR3 nucleotide sequence: TGTGCCAGTAGCGGGACTAGCGGGAGAAGTTCCACAGATACGCAGTATTTT. Its protein is CASSGTSGRSSTDTQYF.

The J gene is TRBJ2-3, the V gene TRBV19, with D possibly being TRBD1 (5 bases). Germline values: CDR1 LNHDA, CDR2 SQIVND (reference sequence). The V and J ends lost 5 bases and 5 bases respectively, with 8 bases between them. This CDR3 comprises 12 residues. Here the CDR3 DNA reads TGTGCCAGTAGTCCCCAGGGAGATACGCAGTATTTT. It translates to CASSPQGDTQYF.

This chain uses TRBV7-9 with TRBJ2-7; tentatively, D is TRBD2 (6 bases). V lost 7 bases and J lost 0, with 13 bases in between. CDR1 and CDR2 from the germline V gene are SEHNR and FQNEAQ (reference sequence). The CDR3 is made up of 14 amino acids. The CDR3 nucleotides read TGTGCCAGCACTGTCGGGAGTATCTCCTACGAGCAGTACTTC. Its protein product is CASTVGSISYEQYF.

The chain carries TRBV13 and TRBJ1-1; the D gene is possibly TRBD1 (5 bases). V was clipped by 6 bases and J by 1 base, with 15 bases between them. The length of the CDR3 is 15 residues. CDR1 PRHDT and CDR2 FYEKMQ come from the germline V gene (reference sequence). The CDR3 spells CASRPPRTRNTEAFF. The CDR3 nucleotides read TGTGCCAGCAGGCCCCCTCGGACACGGAACACTGAAGCTTTCTTT.

J is TRBJ2-1 and V is TRBV11-3; D possibly corresponds to TRBD1 (6 bases). The CDR3 runs to 15 residues. The ends were cut back, 1 base at V and 5 bases at J, with 12 bases in the middle. Germline lookup yields CDR1 SGHNT and CDR2 YENEEA. The CDR3 region is CASSLAPDSHNEQFF. The CDR3 region has the DNA TGTGCCAGCAGCTTAGCCCCGGACAGCCACAATGAGCAGTTCTTC.

The chain employs TRBV4-2 and TRBJ1-6; TRBD1 matches 8 bases. Germline V CDR1 and CDR2: LGHNA, YNFKEQ. The CDR3 length is 20 residues. Trimming at V came to 5 bases and at J to 1 base, leaving 16 bases not matched to a gene. The CDR3 DNA sequence: TGTGCCAGCAGCAAGTCCACCCGGGACAGGTCGAATTCCTATAATTCACCCCTCCACTTT. The encoded protein is CASSKSTRDRSNSYNSPLHF.

V is TRBV5-4 and J is TRBJ1-2, with 9 bases matching TRBD1. This CDR3 is built from 13 residues. Germline V lookup: CDR1 SGHNT, CDR2 YYREEE (reference sequence). Trimming at V came to 5 bases and at J to 5 bases, leaving 4 bases not matched to a gene. DNA for the CDR3: TGTGCCAGCAGAGACAGGGGGGGTTATGGCTACACCTTC. It yields the protein CASRDRGGYGYTF.

This sequence joins TRBV14 and TRBJ2-5; D is perhaps TRBD1 (7 bases). Looked up from germline, CDR1 is SGHDN and CDR2 is FVKESK. The V gene lost 3 bases and the J gene lost 4 bases, with 15 bases spanning the gap. This CDR3 spans 15 amino acids. The CDR3 DNA reads as TGTGCCAGCAGCCACCCCAGGGGGGAACGAGAGACCCAGTACTTC. Its protein is CASSHPRGERETQYF.

The chain joins TRBV19 to TRBJ2-2, with 9 bases identical to TRBD2. Germline CDR1 is LNHDA and CDR2 is SQIVND (reference sequence). Trimming cost V 6 bases and J 5 bases; bases outside gene matches: 7. This CDR3 has 15 amino acids. The CDR3 spells CASRRNSGGTGELFF. For the CDR3, the DNA is TGTGCCAGTAGGAGGAATAGCGGGGGAACCGGGGAGCTGTTTTTT.

The rearrangement links TRBV19 to TRBJ2-1, with 7 nucleotides matching TRBD2. The ends lost 5 bases at V and 4 bases at J; junction bases unmatched: 11. This CDR3 region has 16 residues. Germline assignment: CDR1 LNHDA and CDR2 SQIVND (reference sequence). CDR3 nucleotides: TGTGCCAGTAGTCCCGCAGCCAGCGGGATGTACAATGAGCAGTTCTTC. This codes for CASSPAASGMYNEQFF.